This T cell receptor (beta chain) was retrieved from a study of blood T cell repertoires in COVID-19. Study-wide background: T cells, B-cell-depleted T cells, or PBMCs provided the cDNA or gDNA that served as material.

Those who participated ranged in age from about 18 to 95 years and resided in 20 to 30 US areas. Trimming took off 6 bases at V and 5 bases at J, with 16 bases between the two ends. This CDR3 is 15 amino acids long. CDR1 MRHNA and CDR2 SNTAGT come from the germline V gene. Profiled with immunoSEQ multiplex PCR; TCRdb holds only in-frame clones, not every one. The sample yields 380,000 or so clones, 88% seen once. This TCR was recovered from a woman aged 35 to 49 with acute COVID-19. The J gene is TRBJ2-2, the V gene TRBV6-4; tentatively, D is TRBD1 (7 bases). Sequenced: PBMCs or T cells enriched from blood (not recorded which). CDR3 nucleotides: TGTGCCAGCAGCCGCGGGACAGCAAGTACCGGGGAGCTGTTTTTT. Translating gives CASSRGTASTGELFF.